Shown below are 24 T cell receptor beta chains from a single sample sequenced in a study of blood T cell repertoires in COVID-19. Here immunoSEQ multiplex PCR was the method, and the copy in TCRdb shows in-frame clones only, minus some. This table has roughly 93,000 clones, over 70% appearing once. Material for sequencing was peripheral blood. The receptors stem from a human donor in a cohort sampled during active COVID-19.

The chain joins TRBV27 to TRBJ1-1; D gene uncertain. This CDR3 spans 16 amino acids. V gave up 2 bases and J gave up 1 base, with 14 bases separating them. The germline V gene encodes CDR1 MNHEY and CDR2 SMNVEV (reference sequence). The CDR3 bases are TGTGCCAGCAGTTTAGTAGGAACAGCCCCGAACACTGAAGCTTTCTTT. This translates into CASSLVGTAPNTEAFF.

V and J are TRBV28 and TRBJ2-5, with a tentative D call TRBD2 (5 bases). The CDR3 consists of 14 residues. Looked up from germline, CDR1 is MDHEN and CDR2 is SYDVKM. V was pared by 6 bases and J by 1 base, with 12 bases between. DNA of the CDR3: TGTGCCAGCAGGGACTTCGGTTTCCAAGAGACCCAGTACTTC. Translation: CASRDFGFQETQYF. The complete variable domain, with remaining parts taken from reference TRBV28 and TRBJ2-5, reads DVKVTQSSRYLVKRTGEKVFLECVQDMDHENMFWYRQDPGLGLRLIYFSYDVKMKEKGDIPEGYSVSREKKERFSLILESASTNQTSMYLCASRDFGFQETQYFGPGTRLLVL.

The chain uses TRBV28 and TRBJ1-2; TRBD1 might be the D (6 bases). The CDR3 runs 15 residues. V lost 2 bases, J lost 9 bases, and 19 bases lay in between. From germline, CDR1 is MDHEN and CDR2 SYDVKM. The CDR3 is CASSLPRPRQESYTF. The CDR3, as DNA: TGTGCCAGCAGTTTACCTCGGCCTCGACAGGAGAGCTACACCTTC.

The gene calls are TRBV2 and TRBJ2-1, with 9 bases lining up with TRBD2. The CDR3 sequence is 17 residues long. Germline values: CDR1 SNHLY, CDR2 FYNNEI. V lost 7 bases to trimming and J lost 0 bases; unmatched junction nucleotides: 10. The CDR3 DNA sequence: TGTGCCAGCACCATGATGGGGACTAGCCTCTCCTACAATGAGCAGTTCTTC. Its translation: CASTMMGTSLSYNEQFF. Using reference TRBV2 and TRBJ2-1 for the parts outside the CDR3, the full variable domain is EPEVTQTPSHQVTQMGQEVILRCVPISNHLYFYWYRQILGQKVEFLVSFYNNEISEKSEIFDDQFSVERPDGSNFTLKIRSTKLEDSAMYFCASTMMGTSLSYNEQFFGPGTRLTVL.

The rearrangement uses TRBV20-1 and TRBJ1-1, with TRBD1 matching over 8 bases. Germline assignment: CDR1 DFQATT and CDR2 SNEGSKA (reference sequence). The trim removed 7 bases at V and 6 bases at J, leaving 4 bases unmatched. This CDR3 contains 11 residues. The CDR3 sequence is CSEDRVPEAFF. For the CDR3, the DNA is TGCAGTGAGGACAGGGTCCCTGAAGCTTTCTTT.

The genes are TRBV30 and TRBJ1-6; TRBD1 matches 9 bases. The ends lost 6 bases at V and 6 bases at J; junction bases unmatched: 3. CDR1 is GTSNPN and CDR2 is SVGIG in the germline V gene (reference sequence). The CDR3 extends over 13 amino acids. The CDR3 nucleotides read TGTGCCTGTGAGACAGGGGGTAATTCACCCCTCCACTTT. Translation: CACETGGNSPLHF.

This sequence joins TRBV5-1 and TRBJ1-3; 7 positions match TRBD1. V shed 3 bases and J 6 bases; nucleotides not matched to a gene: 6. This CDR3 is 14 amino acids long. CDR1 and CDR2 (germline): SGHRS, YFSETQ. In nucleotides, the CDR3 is TGCGCCAGCAGCTCAACGACAGGGCAAAACACCATATATTTT. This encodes CASSSTTGQNTIYF.

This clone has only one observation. The CDR3 DNA reads TGCGCCAGCAGCTTGGCCCCCGGTGGGGGCACAAACAATGAGCAGTTCTTC. Encoded protein: CASSLAPGGGTNNEQFF. The rearrangement uses TRBV5-1 and TRBJ2-1, with a weak D call TRBD1 (6 bases). This CDR3 has 17 residues. Deletions cut 0 bases from V and 5 bases from J, with 18 bases between. Germline CDR1 and CDR2: SGHRS and YFSETQ. The full variable domain, completed using reference TRBV5-1 and TRBJ2-1, is KAGVTQTPRYLIKTRGQQVTLSCSPISGHRSVSWYQQTPGQGLQFLFEYFSETQRNKGNFPGRFSGRQFSNSRSEMNVSTLELGDSALYLCASSLAPGGGTNNEQFFGPGTRLTVL.

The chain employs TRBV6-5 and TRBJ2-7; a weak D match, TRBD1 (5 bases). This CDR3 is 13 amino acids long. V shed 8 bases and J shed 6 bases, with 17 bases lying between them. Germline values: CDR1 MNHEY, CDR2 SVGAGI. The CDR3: CASRTMARFEQYF. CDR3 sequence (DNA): TGTGCCAGCCGGACAATGGCTCGCTTCGAGCAGTACTTC.

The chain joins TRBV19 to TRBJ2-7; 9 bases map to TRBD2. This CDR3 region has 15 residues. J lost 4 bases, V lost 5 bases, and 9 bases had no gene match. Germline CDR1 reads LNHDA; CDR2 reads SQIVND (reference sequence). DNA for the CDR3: TGTGCCAGTAGTGATAGCGGGAGAGAACCGTACGAGCAGTACTTC. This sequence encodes CASSDSGREPYEQYF.

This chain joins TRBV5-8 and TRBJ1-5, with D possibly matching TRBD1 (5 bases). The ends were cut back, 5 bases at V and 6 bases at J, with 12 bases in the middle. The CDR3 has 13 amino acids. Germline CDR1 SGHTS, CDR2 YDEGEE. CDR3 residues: CASRPGQGQPQHF. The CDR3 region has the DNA TGTGCCAGCAGACCCGGGCAGGGTCAGCCCCAGCATTTT.

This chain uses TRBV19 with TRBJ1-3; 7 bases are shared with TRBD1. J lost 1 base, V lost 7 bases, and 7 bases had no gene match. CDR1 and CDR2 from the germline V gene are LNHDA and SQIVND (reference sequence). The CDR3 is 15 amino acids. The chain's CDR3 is CASTIRGSSGNTIYF. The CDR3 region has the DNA TGTGCCAGTACCATCAGGGGGTCATCTGGAAACACCATATATTTT.

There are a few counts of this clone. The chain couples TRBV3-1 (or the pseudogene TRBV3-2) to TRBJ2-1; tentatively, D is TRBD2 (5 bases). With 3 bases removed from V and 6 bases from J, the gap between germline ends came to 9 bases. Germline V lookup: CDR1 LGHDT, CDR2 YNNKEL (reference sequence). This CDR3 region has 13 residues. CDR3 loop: CASSQTTPNEQFF. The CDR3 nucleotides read TGTGCCAGCAGCCAGACTACCCCCAATGAGCAGTTCTTC.

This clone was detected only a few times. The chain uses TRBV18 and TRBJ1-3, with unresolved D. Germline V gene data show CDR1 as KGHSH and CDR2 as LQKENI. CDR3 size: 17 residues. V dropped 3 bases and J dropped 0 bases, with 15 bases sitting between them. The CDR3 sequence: CASSPAPVSISGNTIYF. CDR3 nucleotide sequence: TGTGCCAGCTCACCCGCCCCGGTGTCCATCTCTGGAAACACCATATATTTT.

The CDR3 nucleotides are TGTGCCAGCAGCTTAAACGGCGCGGGAGGGCGGACAGATACGCAGTATTTT. It yields the protein CASSLNGAGGRTDTQYF. V usage is TRBV7-3 and J usage is TRBJ2-3; TRBD2 aligns across 9 bases. This CDR3 comprises 17 residues. The V gene end was trimmed by 1 base and the J gene end by 3 bases; junction bases not matched to a gene: 8. Germline CDR1 is SGHTA and CDR2 is FQGTGA.

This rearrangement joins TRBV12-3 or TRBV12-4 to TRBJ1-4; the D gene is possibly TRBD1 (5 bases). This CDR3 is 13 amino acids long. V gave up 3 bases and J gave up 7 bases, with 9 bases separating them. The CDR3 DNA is TGTGCCAGCAGTTTTGGGGGGGTTGAAAAACTGTTTTTT. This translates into CASSFGGVEKLFF.

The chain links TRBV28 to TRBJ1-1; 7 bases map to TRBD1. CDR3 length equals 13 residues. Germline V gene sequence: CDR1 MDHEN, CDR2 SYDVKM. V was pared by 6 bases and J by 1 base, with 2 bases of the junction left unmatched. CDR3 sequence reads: CASSRGRNTEAFF. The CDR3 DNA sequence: TGTGCCAGCAGCAGGGGGAGGAACACTGAAGCTTTCTTT.

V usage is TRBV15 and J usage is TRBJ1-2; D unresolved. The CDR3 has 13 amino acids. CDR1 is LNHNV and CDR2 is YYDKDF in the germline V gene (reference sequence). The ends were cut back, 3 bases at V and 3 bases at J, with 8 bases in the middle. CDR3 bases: TGTGCCACCAGCAGTTCCGTTTACTATGGCTACACCTTC. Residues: CATSSSVYYGYTF.

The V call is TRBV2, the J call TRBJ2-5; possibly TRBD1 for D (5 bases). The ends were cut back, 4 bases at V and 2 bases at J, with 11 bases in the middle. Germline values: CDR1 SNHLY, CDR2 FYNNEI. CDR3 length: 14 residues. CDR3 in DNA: TGTGCCAGCAGTGGGGGCAGAAGGCAAGAGACCCAGTACTTC. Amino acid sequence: CASSGGRRQETQYF.

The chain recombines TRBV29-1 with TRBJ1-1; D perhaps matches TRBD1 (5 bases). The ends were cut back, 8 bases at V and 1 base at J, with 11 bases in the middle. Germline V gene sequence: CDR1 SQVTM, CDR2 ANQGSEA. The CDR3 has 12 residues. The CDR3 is CSMLQGNTEAFF. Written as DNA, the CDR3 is TGCAGCATGCTTCAGGGGAACACTGAAGCTTTCTTT. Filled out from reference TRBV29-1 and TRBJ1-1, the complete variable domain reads SAVISQKPSRDICQRGTSLTIQCQVDSQVTMMFWYRQQPGQSLTLIATANQGSEATYESGFVIDKFPISRPNLTFSTLTVSNMSPEDSSIYLCSMLQGNTEAFFGQGTRLTVV.

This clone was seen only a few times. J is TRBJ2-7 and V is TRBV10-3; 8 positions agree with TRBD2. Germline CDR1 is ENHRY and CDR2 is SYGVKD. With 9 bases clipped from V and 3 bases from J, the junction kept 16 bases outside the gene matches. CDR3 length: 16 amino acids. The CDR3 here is CAIAPGAGGRGYEQYF. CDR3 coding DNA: TGTGCCATAGCTCCGGGCGCGGGAGGAAGGGGCTACGAGCAGTACTTC.

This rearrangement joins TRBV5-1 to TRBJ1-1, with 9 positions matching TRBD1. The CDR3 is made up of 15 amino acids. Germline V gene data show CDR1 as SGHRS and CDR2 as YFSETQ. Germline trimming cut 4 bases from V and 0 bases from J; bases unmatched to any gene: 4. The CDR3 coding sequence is TGCGCCAGCAGCCGGACAGGGGACATGAACACTGAAGCTTTCTTT. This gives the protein CASSRTGDMNTEAFF.

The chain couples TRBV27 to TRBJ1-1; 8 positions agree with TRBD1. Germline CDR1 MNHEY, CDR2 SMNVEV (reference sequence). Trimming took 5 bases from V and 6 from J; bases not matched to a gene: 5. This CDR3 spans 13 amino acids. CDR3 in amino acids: CASSLTGGSEAFF. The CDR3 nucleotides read TGTGCCAGCAGTCTTACAGGGGGTTCTGAAGCTTTCTTT.

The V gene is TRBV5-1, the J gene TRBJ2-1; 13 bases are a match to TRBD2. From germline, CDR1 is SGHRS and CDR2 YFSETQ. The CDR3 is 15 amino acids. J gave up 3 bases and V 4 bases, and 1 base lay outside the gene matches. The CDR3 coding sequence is TGCGCCAGCAGCGGGACTAGCGGGGACTACAATGAGCAGTTCTTC. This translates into CASSGTSGDYNEQFF.